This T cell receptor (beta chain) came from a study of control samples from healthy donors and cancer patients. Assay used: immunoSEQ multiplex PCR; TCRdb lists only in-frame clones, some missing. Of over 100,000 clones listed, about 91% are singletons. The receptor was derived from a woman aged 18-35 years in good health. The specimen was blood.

The CDR3 spells CASGSANWNSPLHF. CDR3 coding DNA: TGTGCCAGTGGATCGGCAAACTGGAATTCACCCCTCCACTTT. The chain joins TRBV19 to TRBJ1-6; no definite D call. Germline loops: CDR1 LNHDA, CDR2 SQIVND (reference sequence). This CDR3 has 14 residues. V was trimmed by 8 bases and J by 7 bases, leaving 15 bases between them. The variable domain in full, with the rest retrieved from reference TRBV19 and TRBJ1-6, is DGGITQSPKYLFRKEGQNVTLSCEQNLNHDAMYWYRQDPGQGLRLIYYSQIVNDFQKGDIAEGYSVSREKKESFPLTVTSAQKNPTAFYLCASGSANWNSPLHFGNGTRLTVT.